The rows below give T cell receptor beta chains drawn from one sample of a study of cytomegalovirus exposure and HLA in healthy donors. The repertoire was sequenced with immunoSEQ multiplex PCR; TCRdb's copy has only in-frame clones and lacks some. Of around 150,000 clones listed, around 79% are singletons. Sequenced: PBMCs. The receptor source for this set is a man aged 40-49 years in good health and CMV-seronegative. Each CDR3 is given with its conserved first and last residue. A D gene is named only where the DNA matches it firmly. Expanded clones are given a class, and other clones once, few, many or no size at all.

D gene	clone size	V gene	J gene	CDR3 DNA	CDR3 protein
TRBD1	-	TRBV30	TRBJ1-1	TGTGCCTGGGGAGGGGGCTGGGACACTGAAGCTTTCTTT	CAWGGGWDTEAFF
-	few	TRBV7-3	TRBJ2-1	TGTGCCAGCAGCCAAGCGGGTCTAGTAGGGGGCAGTGAGCAGTTCTTC	CASSQAGLVGGSEQFF
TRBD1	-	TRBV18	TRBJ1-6	TGTGCCAGCTCACCAGTCAGGGACAGCAATTCACCCCTCCACTTT	CASSPVRDSNSPLHF
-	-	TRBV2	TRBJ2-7	TGTGCCAGCAGTGAAACCTACTACGAGCAGTACTTC	CASSETYYEQYF
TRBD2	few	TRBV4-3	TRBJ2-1	TGCGCCAGCAGCCTTAGCGGGGTATCCTACAATGAGCAGTTCTTC	CASSLSGVSYNEQFF
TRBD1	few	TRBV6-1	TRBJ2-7	TGTGCCAGCAGTGAAGCTTCCGGACAGGGGTCGGACGAGCAGTACTTC	CASSEASGQGSDEQYF
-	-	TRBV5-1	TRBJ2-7	TGCGCCAGCAGCTTACAGGGCTCCTACGAGCAGTACTTC	CASSLQGSYEQYF
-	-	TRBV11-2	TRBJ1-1	TGTGCCAGCAGCCCCACTAACACTGAAGCTTTCTTT	CASSPTNTEAFF
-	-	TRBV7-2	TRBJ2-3	TGTGCCAGCAGGGAGAGATCCGGGAGCACAGATACGCAGTATTTT	CASRERSGSTDTQYF
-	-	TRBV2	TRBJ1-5	TGTGCCAGCAGTGCGGATAGCAAGCCCCAGCATTTT	CASSADSKPQHF
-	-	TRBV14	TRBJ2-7	TGTGCCAGCAGCCAAGGGACAGAATACGAGCAGTACTTC	CASSQGTEYEQYF